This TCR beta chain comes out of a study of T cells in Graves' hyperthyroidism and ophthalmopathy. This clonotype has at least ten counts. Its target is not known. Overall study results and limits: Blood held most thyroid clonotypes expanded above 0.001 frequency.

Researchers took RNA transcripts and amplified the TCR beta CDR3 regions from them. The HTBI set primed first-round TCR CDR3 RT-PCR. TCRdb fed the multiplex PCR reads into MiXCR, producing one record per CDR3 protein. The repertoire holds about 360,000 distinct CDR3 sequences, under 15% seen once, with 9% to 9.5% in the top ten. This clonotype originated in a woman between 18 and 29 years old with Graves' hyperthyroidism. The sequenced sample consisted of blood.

The CDR3 here is CASSLGNQGGNQPQHF. The DNA for the CDR3 is TGTGCCAGCAGTTTAGGTAATCAGGGAGGAAATCAGCCCCAGCATTTT. The chain combines TRBV12-3 or TRBV12-4 with TRBJ1-5; D may be TRBD1 (5 bases). The CDR3 spans 16 residues. Trimming pared 1 base from V and 4 bases from J, leaving 14 bases between.